This entry describes one TCR beta chain. This sample is part of a study of control samples from healthy donors and cancer patients. TCRdb's table, derived via immunoSEQ multiplex PCR, lists solely in-frame clones and lacks some. The sample carries approximately 100,000 clones, 90% recorded once. Sequencing was done on a sample of blood. The source of this sequence is a woman under 30 in good health.

The CDR3 DNA is TGTGCCAGCCCCCCCTCCCTTCCCCCAACCGGGGAGCTGTTTTTT. Encoded protein: CASPPSLPPTGELFF. The chain combines TRBV6-5 with TRBJ2-2, with no clear D. Germline CDR1 MNHEY, CDR2 SVGAGI. The CDR3 covers 15 residues. The germline V and J ends were trimmed by 8 bases and 5 bases, with 18 bases remaining between them.